Following are 27 T cell receptor beta chains from one sample sequenced in a study of CDR3 diversity in severe acne. One entry per CDR3 protein results from TCRdb running MiXCR on the PCR reads. The sample lists 90,000 or so distinct CDR3 sequences; approximately 52% were seen once. Specimen: blood. These receptors all stem from a male donor in good health, serving as a control.

The rearrangement links TRBV25-1 to TRBJ1-6; 7 bases are a match to TRBD1. CDR1 and CDR2 (germline): MGHDK, SYGVNS. V was pared by 5 bases and J by 6 bases, with 4 bases of the junction left unmatched. The CDR3 sequence is 14 residues long. CDR3 residues: CASSQGGGNSPLHF. The CDR3 nucleotides are TGTGCCAGCAGTCAGGGGGGTGGTAATTCACCCCTCCACTTT. The full variable domain, completed using reference TRBV25-1 and TRBJ1-6, is EADIYQTPRYLVIGTGKKITLECSQTMGHDKMYWYQQDPGMELHLIHYSYGVNSTEKGDLSSESTVSRIRTEHFPLTLESARPSHTSQYLCASSQGGGNSPLHFGNGTRLTVT.

This chain joins TRBV2 and TRBJ2-5, with 9 bases identical to TRBD1. J was trimmed by 3 bases and V by 4 bases; bases with no gene match: 3. The CDR3 extends over 14 amino acids. Germline lookup yields CDR1 SNHLY and CDR2 FYNNEI. CDR3 protein: CASSVQGAEETQYF. The CDR3 nucleotides are TGTGCCAGCAGTGTACAGGGGGCGGAAGAGACCCAGTACTTC.

The chain has TRBV2 and TRBJ1-4; D is undetermined. Germline values: CDR1 SNHLY, CDR2 FYNNEI. V lost 5 bases to trimming and J lost 5 bases, with 9 bases between them. The CDR3 consists of 13 residues. The CDR3, as DNA: TGTGCCAGCAGTTTCAGGAACAATGAAAAACTGTTTTTT. Amino acid sequence: CASSFRNNEKLFF.

The chain links TRBV2 to TRBJ1-2; D call uncertain. CDR1 and CDR2 from the germline V gene are SNHLY and FYNNEI. V was trimmed by 6 bases and J by 12 bases, leaving 20 bases between them. The CDR3 covers 13 residues. CDR3 in DNA: TGTGCCAGCAGCTACCCGGGTACTACTGGAAACACCTTC. Its protein is CASSYPGTTGNTF.

This clonotype occurred many times. CDR3 loop: CASSLALETQYF. The CDR3 DNA sequence: TGTGCCAGCAGCTTAGCGCTGGAGACCCAGTACTTC. The chain links TRBV7-6 to TRBJ2-5; no definite D call. The CDR3 sequence is 12 residues long. V lost 0 bases, J lost 5 bases, and 4 bases lay in between. Germline V gene sequence: CDR1 SGHVS, CDR2 FNYEAQ.

As concerns this clonotype: This may come from a read error, since a much larger clone is one base off. The chain is built from TRBV6-2 or TRBV6-3 and TRBJ2-1, with TRBD2 matching over 10 bases. The length of the CDR3 is 14 residues. V trimming: 10 bases; J trimming: 7 bases; junction bases outside the gene matches: 10. Germline CDR1 reads MNHEY; CDR2 reads SVGEGT. The CDR3 is CATRASGGMNEQFF. The CDR3 DNA is TGTGCCACTAGGGCTAGCGGGGGAATGAATGAGCAGTTCTTC.

For the CDR3, the DNA is TGTGCCAGCAGCGCCCAACTAGCGGGAGTGGGGGGGACCCAGTACTTC. It encodes CASSAQLAGVGGTQYF. The rearrangement uses TRBV9 and TRBJ2-5, with 11 bases identical to TRBD2. The CDR3 is made up of 16 amino acids. Per germline, CDR1 SGDLS and CDR2 YYNGEE. After removal of 3 bases from V and 7 bases from J, the junction contained 11 bases not matched to a gene.

This clonotype was seen many times. The CDR3 loop reads CASSSPKLGANTGELFF. The CDR3 bases are TGTGCCAGCAGCTCCCCCAAGTTGGGGGCGAACACCGGGGAGCTGTTTTTT. V and J are TRBV11-2 and TRBJ2-2; D is tentatively TRBD1 or TRBD2 (5 bases each). Germline assignment: CDR1 SGHAT and CDR2 FQNNGV. The V end lost 4 bases, the J end lost 0 bases, and 15 bases lay between the germline ends. The CDR3 spans 17 residues. The full variable domain, rest sourced from reference TRBV11-2 and TRBJ2-2, is EAGVAQSPRYKIIEKRQSVAFWCNPISGHATLYWYQQILGQGPKLLIQFQNNGVVDDSQLPKDRFSAERLKGVDSTLKIQPAKLEDSAVYLCASSSPKLGANTGELFFGEGSRLTVL.

This clonotype was counted many times. The rearrangement uses TRBV12-3 or TRBV12-4 and TRBJ2-3; TRBD1 is a possible D gene (7 bases). The V end was cut by 6 bases, the J end by 3 bases, with 13 bases between. The CDR3 runs to 14 residues. The CDR3 DNA follows: TGTGCCAGCAGCCCCAGGGGGAGGACAGATACGCAGTATTTT. Protein: CASSPRGRTDTQYF.

This clonotype appeared many times. The rearrangement links TRBV24-1 to TRBJ2-7; possible D gene TRBD2, 5 bases. The germline V gene has CDR1 KGHDR and CDR2 SFDVKD. The CDR3 loop spans 13 amino acids. Between the trimmed V and J ends, which lost 0 bases and 7 bases, there was a span of 9 bases. The CDR3 nucleotides are TGTGCCACCAGTGATTTGAGCGGTATGGAGCAGTACTTC. It yields the protein CATSDLSGMEQYF.

This clonotype was detected only a few times. V gene TRBV4-1 combines with J gene TRBJ1-4, with D unresolved. V shed 8 bases and J shed 8 bases, with 15 bases lying between them. The CDR3 contains 13 residues. Germline V gene sequence: CDR1 MGHRA, CDR2 YSYEKL. CDR3 loop: CASGITKGEKLFF. The CDR3, as DNA: TGCGCCAGCGGAATTACTAAGGGAGAAAAACTGTTTTTT.

The V gene is TRBV25-1, the J gene TRBJ1-2; 7 bases agree with TRBD1. Germline V gene lookup returns CDR1 MGHDK and CDR2 SYGVNS. The CDR3 consists of 14 residues. Trimming removed 5 bases from V and 7 bases from J; junction bases left unmatched: 10. CDR3 region: CASSLSVQGIGYTF. The CDR3 region has the DNA TGTGCCAGCAGTTTATCGGTACAGGGGATTGGCTACACCTTC.

There are many counts of this clonotype. J is TRBJ1-1 and V is TRBV28; TRBD1 matches 11 bases. The CDR3 has 13 residues. Losses at the gene ends were 6 bases for V and 5 bases for J; bases not matched to a gene: 2. The germline V gene encodes CDR1 MDHEN and CDR2 SYDVKM. This chain's CDR3 is CASRDRGPTEAFF. The CDR3 DNA reads as TGTGCCAGCAGGGACAGGGGGCCTACTGAAGCTTTCTTT.

Ten or more counts support this clonotype. J is TRBJ1-1 and V is TRBV15; a weak D match, TRBD1 (5 bases). The ends were cut back, 7 bases at V and 1 base at J, with 19 bases in the middle. Per the germline V gene, CDR1 is LNHNV and CDR2 is YYDKDF (reference sequence). The CDR3 length is 16 residues. The CDR3 is CATKVVRGEANTEAFF. The CDR3 coding sequence is TGTGCCACCAAGGTGGTGAGGGGCGAGGCGAACACTGAAGCTTTCTTT.

The chain links TRBV20-1 to TRBJ2-7; 8 bases fit TRBD1. Germline-derived CDR1 and CDR2 are DFQATT and SNEGSKA (reference sequence). This CDR3 comprises 14 residues. J lost 6 bases, V lost 2 bases, and 9 bases had no gene match. The DNA for the CDR3 is TGCAGTGCTAGAACCGGGGCAGGGGGCTCCGAGCAGTACTTC. Its translation is CSARTGAGGSEQYF.

The gene calls are TRBV28 and TRBJ2-3; no definite D call. The V and J ends lost 3 bases and 2 bases respectively, with 12 bases between them. Germline lookup yields CDR1 MDHEN and CDR2 SYDVKM. The CDR3 consists of 15 residues. The CDR3: CASSLASDHTDTQYF. The CDR3 bases are TGTGCCAGCAGTTTGGCCTCTGACCACACAGATACGCAGTATTTT. Combining the CDR3 with reference TRBV28 and TRBJ2-3 gives the whole variable domain DVKVTQSSRYLVKRTGEKVFLECVQDMDHENMFWYRQDPGLGLRLIYFSYDVKMKEKGDIPEGYSVSREKKERFSLILESASTNQTSMYLCASSLASDHTDTQYFGPGTRLTVL.

Relative to its sample, this clonotype is medium-sized. The rearrangement joins TRBV2 to TRBJ1-5; D remains ambiguous. Looked up from germline, CDR1 is SNHLY and CDR2 is FYNNEI. V was shortened by 5 bases and J by 3 bases, with 14 bases between the two germline ends. This CDR3 spans 15 amino acids. The CDR3 loop reads CASSTGVLVNQPQHF. The CDR3 nucleotides read TGTGCCAGCAGTACCGGGGTTCTGGTCAATCAGCCCCAGCATTTT.

This clonotype has a count of ten or more. V gene TRBV9 combines with J gene TRBJ2-3; the match to TRBD2 covers 14 bases. The trim removed 3 bases at V and 5 bases at J, leaving 5 bases unmatched. CDR3 length: 16 amino acids. Germline V gene data show CDR1 as SGDLS and CDR2 as YYNGEE. The CDR3 sequence: CASSAPGLAGVDTQYF. The CDR3 coding sequence is TGTGCCAGCAGCGCGCCGGGACTAGCGGGGGTAGATACGCAGTATTTT.

Worth noting for this clonotype: One end of the junction fails to match germline, which may point to a read error. J is TRBJ2-6 and V is TRBV6-4; D may be TRBD1 (5 bases). Germline-derived CDR1 and CDR2 are MRHNA and SNTAGT. This CDR3 has 11 amino acids. CDR3 protein: CASIQGNTEAF. The CDR3, as DNA: TGTGCCAGCATCCAGGGAAACACTGAAGCTTTC.

This chain uses TRBV25-1 with TRBJ2-7; 10 bases are a match to TRBD1. From germline, CDR1 is MGHDK and CDR2 SYGVNS. The CDR3 is 15 residues long. Trimming at V came to 9 bases and at J to 3 bases, leaving 11 bases not matched to a gene. This CDR3 is CASSIAGQGYYEQYF. CDR3 in DNA: TGTGCCAGTAGTATAGCGGGACAGGGGTACTACGAGCAGTACTTC.

This clonotype was counted at least ten times. V gene TRBV5-1 combines with J gene TRBJ2-1; tentatively, D is TRBD2 (5 bases). V was trimmed by 5 bases and J by 8 bases, leaving 8 bases between them. Germline V lookup: CDR1 SGHRS, CDR2 YFSETQ. The CDR3 runs to 11 residues. The CDR3 is CASSGEYEQFF. The CDR3 DNA sequence: TGCGCCAGCAGTGGGGAGTATGAGCAGTTCTTC.

Details on this clonotype: This could be a read error, since a much larger clone is one nucleotide away. The V and J genes are TRBV14 and TRBJ1-1; 9 bases line up with TRBD1. The CDR3 extends over 15 amino acids. CDR1 is SGHDN, CDR2 FVKESK, per germline. J gave up 2 bases and V 5 bases, and 6 bases lay outside the gene matches. The CDR3 DNA reads as TGTGCCAGCAGCTGCTACAGGGGGCTTAACACTGAAGCTTTCTTT. It encodes CASSCYRGLNTEAFF.

The chain employs TRBV18 and TRBJ1-2, with 7 positions matching TRBD1. CDR1 is KGHSH and CDR2 is LQKENI in the germline V gene. With 7 bases clipped from V and 8 bases from J, the junction kept 10 bases outside the gene matches. The CDR3 consists of 13 residues. CDR3 nucleotides: TGTGCCAGCTTACCGACGGACAGGTCCGGCTACACCTTC. Translation gives CASLPTDRSGYTF.

The V call is TRBV20-1, the J call TRBJ1-2; 7 nucleotides line up with TRBD1. The CDR3 sequence is 18 residues long. The germline gives CDR1 DFQATT, CDR2 SNEGSKA (reference sequence). The trim removed 0 bases at V and 0 bases at J, leaving 13 bases unmatched. As DNA, the CDR3 is TGCAGTGCTAGAGATCGGAGACAGGGTCTGGGAACTAACTATGGCTACACCTTC. The encoded protein is CSARDRRQGLGTNYGYTF.

The rearrangement joins TRBV7-9 to TRBJ1-1; 7 nucleotides agree with TRBD1. CDR1 is SEHNR, CDR2 FQNEAQ, per germline (reference sequence). CDR3 length: 16 amino acids. Trimming removed 7 bases from V and 6 bases from J; junction bases left unmatched: 17. CDR3 amino acids: CASTRWYADREPEAFF. CDR3 nucleotides: TGTGCCAGCACTAGATGGTACGCCGACAGGGAACCTGAAGCTTTCTTT.

This clonotype occurred many times. J is TRBJ1-1 and V is TRBV2; tentatively, D is TRBD1 (5 bases). The V gene lost 7 bases and the J gene lost 1 base, with 13 bases spanning the gap. This CDR3 is built from 14 residues. The germline V gene has CDR1 SNHLY and CDR2 FYNNEI. The CDR3 loop reads CASNPRRGNTEAFF. CDR3 coding DNA: TGTGCCAGCAATCCCCGGAGGGGGAACACTGAAGCTTTCTTT. Full variable domain (remainder filled in from reference TRBV2 and TRBJ1-1): EPEVTQTPSHQVTQMGQEVILRCVPISNHLYFYWYRQILGQKVEFLVSFYNNEISEKSEIFDDQFSVERPDGSNFTLKIRSTKLEDSAMYFCASNPRRGNTEAFFGQGTRLTVV.

This clonotype occurred a few times. The chain recombines TRBV5-1 with TRBJ2-3; the D gene is possibly TRBD2 (6 bases). Germline-derived CDR1 and CDR2 are SGHRS and YFSETQ. With 3 bases removed from V and 0 bases from J, the gap between germline ends came to 11 bases. The length of the CDR3 is 15 residues. Here the CDR3 DNA reads TGCGCCAGCAGCTGGGACTCTGCTAGCACAGATACGCAGTATTTT. Protein sequence: CASSWDSASTDTQYF.